The 24 T cell receptor beta chains listed next were all sequenced from one sample in a study of identical twins. TCRdb passed the 5' RACE reads through MiXCR, listing each CDR3 protein once. Seen here are 1.5 million to 2 million distinct CDR3 sequences, around 33% observed once, and the top ten hold approximately 0.25%. Sequenced input: cord blood. Receptors originate from a newborn girl in good health.

This clonotype was detected many times. This chain links TRBV20-1 with TRBJ1-1; perhaps TRBD1 as D (5 bases). The ends were cut back, 1 base at V and 0 bases at J, with 6 bases in the middle. CDR1 and CDR2 from the germline V gene are DFQATT and SNEGSKA (reference sequence). The CDR3 length is 13 residues. DNA for the CDR3: TGCAGTGCTAGAGGACAGCTGAACACTGAAGCTTTCTTT. This gives the protein CSARGQLNTEAFF.

This clonotype was detected a few times. The chain carries TRBV7-2 and TRBJ2-1; no reliable D call. Deletions cut 1 base from V and 0 bases from J, with 16 bases between. The germline CDR1 and CDR2 sequences are SGHTA and FQGNSA. This CDR3 spans 18 amino acids. The CDR3 region has the DNA TGTGCCAGCAGCTTAGTCGGTAGCTTCCCGAGCTCCTACAATGAGCAGTTCTTC. It translates to CASSLVGSFPSSYNEQFF.

In its sample, this clonotype was seen a few times. The chain couples TRBV28 to TRBJ2-3, with a possible D match to TRBD2 (5 bases). V gave up 6 bases and J gave up 6 bases, with 16 bases separating them. The CDR3 is 14 residues long. The germline CDR1 and CDR2 sequences are MDHEN and SYDVKM. The CDR3 coding sequence is TGTGCCAGCAGAACACACGGACTCGGCGATACGCAGTATTTT. This translates into CASRTHGLGDTQYF. Full variable domain (missing parts from reference TRBV28 and TRBJ2-3): DVKVTQSSRYLVKRTGEKVFLECVQDMDHENMFWYRQDPGLGLRLIYFSYDVKMKEKGDIPEGYSVSREKKERFSLILESASTNQTSMYLCASRTHGLGDTQYFGPGTRLTVL.

This clonotype appeared many times. The chain is built from TRBV20-1 and TRBJ2-7; no definite D call. Looked up from germline, CDR1 is DFQATT and CDR2 is SNEGSKA (reference sequence). CDR3 length: 12 residues. Trimming removed 3 bases at V and 6 bases at J, with 12 bases between. Here the CDR3 reads CSASLLVAEQYF. In nucleotides, the CDR3 is TGCAGTGCTAGTCTCCTAGTAGCCGAGCAGTACTTC.

The chain employs TRBV4-1 and TRBJ2-7, with 8 nucleotides matching TRBD1. The CDR3 is 14 amino acids. Germline assignment: CDR1 MGHRA and CDR2 YSYEKL. The ends lost 3 bases at V and 2 bases at J; junction bases unmatched: 3. The DNA of the CDR3 is TGCGCCAGCAGCCACGACAGGGGCACCTACGAGCAGTACTTC. Its protein is CASSHDRGTYEQYF.

The rearrangement joins TRBV7-9 to TRBJ2-5; 11 bases are a match to TRBD2. The J call may be wrong; the DNA end is better matched by TRBJ2-7. Per the germline V gene, CDR1 is SEHNR and CDR2 is FQNEAQ (reference sequence). CDR3 length: 13 amino acids. CDR3 sequence: CASTLSGGVEQYF. CDR3 in DNA: TGTGCCAGCACCCTTAGCGGGGGGGTCGAGCAGTACTTC.

With respect to this clonotype: This may come from a read error, since a much larger clone is one base off. The V call is TRBV6-1, the J call TRBJ2-5, with D unclear. This CDR3 comprises 14 residues. CDR1 and CDR2 from the germline V gene are MNHNS and SASEGT. V lost 1 base to trimming and J lost 7 bases, with 13 bases between them. Written as DNA, the CDR3 is TGTGCCAGCAGTGAAGGATTTGCCCCAGGGACCCAGTACTTC. Translating it yields CASSEGFAPGTQYF.

J is TRBJ2-5 and V is TRBV20-1, with D uncertain. CDR1 is DFQATT, CDR2 SNEGSKA, per germline (reference sequence). Trimming took 3 bases from V and 5 from J, leaving 10 bases between them. CDR3 size: 12 residues. The CDR3 DNA reads as TGCAGTGCTAGGAAGGCCTTGGAGACCCAGTACTTC. Protein product: CSARKALETQYF.

The chain employs TRBV27 and TRBJ2-1, with D uncertain. The assigned J gene may be wrong: the sequence end matches TRBJ2-7 better. The CDR3 spans 15 residues. Per germline, CDR1 MNHEY and CDR2 SMNVEV (reference sequence). The CDR3 DNA is TGTGCCAGCAGTTTGGACCCCTTTTCCTACAATGAGCAGTACTTC. Residues: CASSLDPFSYNEQYF.

This chain joins TRBV20-1 and TRBJ2-5; 7 bases map to TRBD2. After removal of 6 bases from V and 5 bases from J, the junction contained 6 bases not matched to a gene. Germline V gene data show CDR1 as DFQATT and CDR2 as SNEGSKA (reference sequence). CDR3 length: 12 residues. The DNA for the CDR3 is TGCAGTGCCCGACTAGCTTATGAGACCCAGTACTTC. It is translated as CSARLAYETQYF.

This sequence joins TRBV3-1 and TRBJ2-7; the match to TRBD2 covers 7 bases. Germline assignment: CDR1 LGHDT and CDR2 YNNKEL (reference sequence). V trimming: 11 bases; J trimming: 7 bases; junction bases outside the gene matches: 11. This CDR3 is built from 12 residues. CDR3 sequence (DNA): TGTGCCGGCGGGGGTGCTTTCGATGAGCAGTACTTC. Translated, it gives CAGGGAFDEQYF.

The chain has TRBV7-8 and TRBJ2-3; 11 positions agree with TRBD2. Losses at the gene ends were 5 bases for V and 0 bases for J; bases not matched to a gene: 7. CDR1 and CDR2 from the germline V gene are SGHVS and FQNEAQ. This CDR3 has 17 amino acids. The CDR3 nucleotides are TGTGCCAGCAGCCGAAAGACTAGCGGGGAAAGCACAGATACGCAGTATTTT. It specifies CASSRKTSGESTDTQYF.

CDR3 sequence (DNA): TGCAGCGTTCCCGGGACAGGGGCCTACGAGCAGTACTTC. This gives the protein CSVPGTGAYEQYF. V and J are TRBV29-1 and TRBJ2-7, with 10 bases matching TRBD1. J gave up 2 bases and V 5 bases, and 3 bases lay outside the gene matches. In germline, CDR1 is SQVTM, CDR2 ANQGSEA. The CDR3 covers 13 residues.

The table lists this clonotype with a few counts. This chain connects TRBV20-1 to TRBJ2-7; no definite D call. V shed 1 base and J shed 2 bases, with 12 bases lying between them. The germline gives CDR1 DFQATT, CDR2 SNEGSKA (reference sequence). The CDR3 loop spans 14 amino acids. The CDR3 loop is CSARVWVGAYEQYF. CDR3 nucleotide sequence: TGCAGTGCTAGAGTCTGGGTTGGTGCCTACGAGCAGTACTTC.

This clonotype was seen only a few times. The rearrangement joins TRBV11-1 to TRBJ2-3, with 8 bases lining up with TRBD2. V was clipped by 5 bases and J by 0 bases; unmatched bases: 7. This CDR3 spans 16 amino acids. Germline V gives CDR1 SGHAT, CDR2 FQDESV (reference sequence). CDR3 bases: TGTGCCAGCAGCCTTAGCGGGACTCCCAGCACAGATACGCAGTATTTT. This encodes CASSLSGTPSTDTQYF.

This rearrangement joins TRBV12-3 or TRBV12-4 to TRBJ1-1; weak D call: TRBD1 (6 bases). Trimming removed 5 bases at V and 0 bases at J, with 13 bases between. CDR3 length: 15 amino acids. CDR3 sequence reads: CASSHRAPMNTEAFF. CDR3 DNA: TGTGCCAGCAGTCACAGGGCGCCCATGAACACTGAAGCTTTCTTT.

V usage is TRBV19 and J usage is TRBJ1-4; possibly TRBD1 for D (6 bases). The germline V gene has CDR1 LNHDA and CDR2 SQIVND (reference sequence). The CDR3 runs 14 residues. V was clipped by 9 bases and J by 7 bases, with 18 bases between them. The CDR3: CASGRYREGEKLFF. The DNA for the CDR3 is TGTGCCAGCGGTCGGTACAGGGAAGGTGAAAAACTGTTTTTT.

This clonotype was found a few times. The V gene is TRBV14, the J gene TRBJ2-3; D is tentatively TRBD1 or TRBD2 (5 bases each). The V end lost 5 bases, the J end lost 0 bases, and 12 bases lay between the germline ends. This CDR3 comprises 15 residues. In germline, CDR1 is SGHDN, CDR2 FVKESK. CDR3 coding DNA: TGTGCCAGCAGCTACCGGGGACGGAGCACAGATACGCAGTATTTT. As protein: CASSYRGRSTDTQYF.

The chain combines TRBV20-1 with TRBJ2-7; possibly TRBD2 for D (6 bases). The V end was cut by 6 bases, the J end by 0 bases, with 18 bases between. The CDR3 has 15 amino acids. Germline V gives CDR1 DFQATT, CDR2 SNEGSKA (reference sequence). The CDR3 reads CSAESRGKSSYEQYF. CDR3 bases: TGCAGTGCCGAGAGCCGGGGGAAGAGCTCCTACGAGCAGTACTTC.

This clonotype was counted a few times. V gene TRBV25-1 combines with J gene TRBJ1-6; 8 bases are shared with TRBD1. The CDR3 sequence is 17 residues long. With V trimmed by 2 bases and J by 8 bases, 11 bases remained unmatched. Germline V CDR1 and CDR2: MGHDK, SYGVNS. The CDR3 bases are TGTGCCAGCAGTGAAAGGGTACCCGGGACAGGTTATTCACCCCTCCACTTT. Amino acid sequence: CASSERVPGTGYSPLHF. The complete variable domain, with remaining parts taken from reference TRBV25-1 and TRBJ1-6, reads EADIYQTPRYLVIGTGKKITLECSQTMGHDKMYWYQQDPGMELHLIHYSYGVNSTEKGDLSSESTVSRIRTEHFPLTLESARPSHTSQYLCASSERVPGTGYSPLHFGNGTRLTVT.

This clonotype was recorded a few times. The gene calls are TRBV20-1 and TRBJ1-2, with D possibly being TRBD1 (6 bases). The V gene's germline CDR1 is DFQATT and CDR2 SNEGSKA (reference sequence). V dropped 3 bases and J dropped 0 bases, with 23 bases sitting between them. The CDR3 is made up of 18 amino acids. The CDR3 bases are TGCAGTGCTAGTGGACCCCGGGACACTATACTAACTAACTATGGCTACACCTTC. Residues: CSASGPRDTILTNYGYTF.

This clonotype was recorded a few times. The chain carries TRBV20-1 and TRBJ1-6; D might be TRBD1 (5 bases). The CDR3 contains 14 residues. Per the germline V gene, CDR1 is DFQATT and CDR2 is SNEGSKA (reference sequence). The V gene lost 1 base and the J gene lost 7 bases, with 11 bases spanning the gap. CDR3 amino acids: CSARVDSLNSPLHF. The CDR3 coding sequence is TGCAGTGCTAGAGTTGACAGTTTGAATTCACCCCTCCACTTT.

V is TRBV20-1 and J is TRBJ2-5; weak D call: TRBD2 (7 bases). Trimming shortened V by 0 bases and J by 2 bases, and 19 bases separated the two germline ends. CDR1 and CDR2 (germline): DFQATT, SNEGSKA (reference sequence). CDR3 length: 17 amino acids. Written as DNA, the CDR3 is TGCAGTGCTAGAGAGGCCGGGGGGACAAAGGTACAAGAGACCCAGTACTTC. This gives the protein CSAREAGGTKVQETQYF.

V is TRBV5-1 and J is TRBJ2-2; perhaps TRBD1 as D (5 bases). V was cut by 0 bases and J by 1 base, with 7 bases left in between. Germline V gene lookup returns CDR1 SGHRS and CDR2 YFSETQ. This CDR3 has 15 residues. For the CDR3, the DNA is TGCGCCAGCAGCTTGGTAACAGGGAACACCGGGGAGCTGTTTTTT. Amino acids: CASSLVTGNTGELFF.